This T cell receptor (beta chain) was found in a study of T cell responses to AZD1222 COVID-19 vaccine. Generated by immunoSEQ multiplex PCR, the TCRdb table keeps only in-frame clones and is missing some. The data show about 89,000 clones, with just over 85% seen just once and 4.5% to 7% held by the top ten. CDR3 length: 16 amino acids. V was pared by 3 bases and J by 2 bases, with 16 bases between. Germline V gene data show CDR1 as MDHEN and CDR2 as SYDVKM. With regard to this clone: The antigen remains unidentified.

Second doses that came at about 4 or about 12 weeks were put together. Overall study findings and caveats: Spike-specific TCR depth and breadth grew after two AZD1222 doses. Donors skewed white British and female; clonal diversity was possibly underestimated. Repertoires were collected only later (after the peak T cell response had occurred).

The TCR comes from an adult who received the AZD1222 COVID-19 vaccine. The starting material was peripheral blood, obtained 28 days after the second AZD1222 dose. The rearrangement uses TRBV28 and TRBJ1-2, with D unresolved. This CDR3 reads CASSFTPGRENYGYTF. In DNA form, the CDR3 reads TGTGCCAGCAGTTTCACTCCGGGTAGGGAAAACTATGGCTACACCTTC.